The 22 T cell receptor beta chains in this list originate from one sample, sequenced in a study of blood T cell repertoires in COVID-19. Repertoires were generated with immunoSEQ multiplex PCR, while TCRdb's copy carries only in-frame clones and drops some. The table includes hundreds of thousands of clones, about 68% detected once. The material sequenced was peripheral blood. These receptors originate from a woman older than 75 with acute or convalescent COVID-19.

V is TRBV18 and J is TRBJ2-1, with D hard to call. Germline V lookup: CDR1 KGHSH, CDR2 LQKENI. The CDR3 runs to 13 residues. Trimming left V 3 bases short and J 4 bases short, with 7 bases between. The CDR3 here is CASSPLGYNEQFF. The DNA of the CDR3 is TGTGCCAGCTCACCCCTCGGGTACAATGAGCAGTTCTTC.

The chain recombines TRBV5-6 with TRBJ2-7; D ambiguous. This CDR3 has 16 residues. Germline assignment: CDR1 SGHDT and CDR2 YYEEEE. V lost 5 bases and J 0 bases, leaving 18 bases between the germline ends. The CDR3 coding sequence is TGTGCCAGCAGTTCCCGATTCAGGTCGATCTCCTACGAGCAGTACTTC. This encodes CASSSRFRSISYEQYF.

Only a few counts were recorded for this clone. CDR3: CASSRQQISSYNEQFF. For the CDR3, the DNA is TGTGCCAGCAGCCGTCAACAGATCAGCTCCTACAATGAGCAGTTCTTC. V usage is TRBV5-4 and J usage is TRBJ2-1; D call uncertain. The CDR3 spans 16 residues. Germline lookup yields CDR1 SGHNT and CDR2 YYREEE (reference sequence). Trimming stripped 4 bases from V and 0 bases from J, with 14 bases between.

The V and J genes are TRBV5-1 and TRBJ2-5; 8 positions agree with TRBD1. This CDR3 is built from 13 residues. Trimming removed 4 bases from V and 3 bases from J; junction bases left unmatched: 2. From germline, CDR1 is SGHRS and CDR2 YFSETQ. In DNA form, the CDR3 reads TGCGCCAGCAGCACGGACAGGGAAGAGACCCAGTACTTC. It is translated as CASSTDREETQYF.

The rearrangement links TRBV7-2 to TRBJ2-3; D is unclear. This CDR3 is 11 amino acids long. Trimming shortened V by 5 bases and J by 3 bases, and 3 bases separated the two germline ends. Per germline, CDR1 SGHTA and CDR2 FQGNSA. CDR3 in amino acids: CASSTTDTQYF. In DNA form, the CDR3 reads TGTGCCAGCAGCACTACAGATACGCAGTATTTT.

The chain links TRBV7-8 to TRBJ1-2; D is possibly TRBD1 (6 bases). Germline V gene lookup returns CDR1 SGHVS and CDR2 FQNEAQ. The ends were cut back, 1 base at V and 2 bases at J, with 11 bases in the middle. This CDR3 region has 15 residues. CDR3 amino acids: CASSLGVQGNYGYTF. In DNA, the CDR3 is TGTGCCAGCAGCTTAGGGGTGCAGGGGAACTATGGCTACACCTTC.

This chain links TRBV2 with TRBJ2-1; 12 bases align to TRBD2. V shed 4 bases and J 7 bases; nucleotides not matched to a gene: 8. Per the germline V gene, CDR1 is SNHLY and CDR2 is FYNNEI. The CDR3 is 16 residues long. The CDR3 spells CASSALAGGPGNEQFF. DNA of the CDR3: TGTGCCAGCAGTGCCCTAGCGGGAGGGCCGGGGAATGAGCAGTTCTTC.

The rearrangement links TRBV5-4 to TRBJ1-4; the D is unclear. The germline V and J ends were trimmed by 4 bases and 10 bases, with 20 bases remaining between them. CDR1 is SGHNT, CDR2 YYREEE, per germline (reference sequence). The CDR3 totals 15 residues. CDR3 region: CASSRGTGQNGKLFF. The CDR3 DNA reads as TGTGCCAGCAGCAGAGGTACCGGTCAAAACGGAAAACTGTTTTTT. Drawing the rest from reference TRBV5-4 and TRBJ1-4, the complete variable domain is ETGVTQSPTHLIKTRGQQVTLRCSSQSGHNTVSWYQQALGQGPQFIFQYYREEENGRGNFPPRFSGLQFPNYSSELNVNALELDDSALYLCASSRGTGQNGKLFFGSGTQLSVL.

CDR3 amino acids: CASRQSGGAYEQYF. The CDR3, as DNA: TGTGCCAGCAGACAGAGCGGGGGGGCCTACGAGCAGTACTTC. This rearrangement joins TRBV3-1 (or the pseudogene TRBV3-2) to TRBJ2-7; 10 bases align to TRBD2. This CDR3 has 14 residues. Germline V lookup: CDR1 LGHDT, CDR2 YNNKEL (reference sequence). The V and J ends lost 6 bases and 2 bases, in that order; junction bases with no gene match: 4.

The chain is built from TRBV19 and TRBJ2-7; 7 bases line up with TRBD1. This CDR3 comprises 13 residues. The ends lost 9 bases at V and 1 base at J; junction bases unmatched: 6. Looked up from germline, CDR1 is LNHDA and CDR2 is SQIVND (reference sequence). CDR3 sequence: CASRNRGSYEQYF. DNA for the CDR3: TGTGCCAGCCGAAACAGGGGATCCTACGAGCAGTACTTC.

The chain couples TRBV18 to TRBJ1-3, with D possibly TRBD1 on 5 matching bases. The CDR3 runs to 17 residues. Trimming took off 1 base at V and 0 bases at J, with 13 bases between the two ends. The germline V gene encodes CDR1 KGHSH and CDR2 LQKENI. The CDR3 loop is CASSPRQGKNSGNTIYF. The DNA for the CDR3 is TGTGCCAGCTCACCACGCCAGGGAAAAAACTCTGGAAACACCATATATTTT.

The V gene is TRBV6-5, the J gene TRBJ2-7; possibly TRBD1 for D (6 bases). Trimming left V 9 bases short and J 5 bases short, with 11 bases between. CDR3 length: 11 residues. The germline gives CDR1 MNHEY, CDR2 SVGAGI. In DNA, the CDR3 is TGTGCCAGTACAGGGATCGACGAGCAGTACTTC. Residues: CASTGIDEQYF.

This chain uses TRBV2 with TRBJ2-4; D is unresolved. The CDR3 spans 14 residues. The germline V gene encodes CDR1 SNHLY and CDR2 FYNNEI. V lost 4 bases and J 0 bases, leaving 7 bases between the germline ends. The CDR3 spells CASSGTVAKNIQYF. The CDR3 DNA follows: TGTGCCAGCAGTGGAACAGTAGCCAAAAACATTCAGTACTTC.

V gene TRBV2 combines with J gene TRBJ2-1; D unclear. The CDR3 spans 11 residues. Germline assignment: CDR1 SNHLY and CDR2 FYNNEI. The V end lost 4 bases, the J end lost 7 bases, and 5 bases lay between the germline ends. The CDR3 region has the DNA TGTGCCAGCAGTGTCGCGAATGAGCAGTTCTTC. This encodes CASSVANEQFF.

A single count supports this clone. The chain is built from TRBV7-9 and TRBJ1-1; the D is unclear. Trimming cost V 5 bases and J 1 base, with 5 bases left between them. The germline V gene has CDR1 SEHNR and CDR2 FQNEAQ (reference sequence). The CDR3 sequence is 12 residues long. The CDR3 loop is CASSTENTEAFF. The CDR3 DNA reads as TGTGCCAGCAGCACAGAGAACACTGAAGCTTTCTTT. Combining the CDR3 with reference TRBV7-9 and TRBJ1-1 gives the whole variable domain DTGVSQNPRHKITKRGQNVTFRCDPISEHNRLYWYRQTLGQGPEFLTYFQNEAQLEKSRLLSDRFSAERPKGSFSTLEIQRTEQGDSAMYLCASSTENTEAFFGQGTRLTVV.

This chain uses TRBV2 with TRBJ2-1, with 14 bases that match TRBD2. Per the germline V gene, CDR1 is SNHLY and CDR2 is FYNNEI. J was trimmed by 7 bases and V by 2 bases; bases with no gene match: 4. The CDR3 sequence is 16 residues long. This CDR3 reads CASSESGTSGGNEQFF. CDR3 nucleotide sequence: TGTGCCAGCAGTGAAAGTGGGACTAGCGGGGGTAATGAGCAGTTCTTC.

The chain recombines TRBV29-1 with TRBJ2-2; 9 positions match TRBD1. This CDR3 spans 14 amino acids. V shed 6 bases, J shed 3 bases, and the junction held 5 bases outside the gene matches. Germline loops: CDR1 SQVTM, CDR2 ANQGSEA. This chain's CDR3 is CSVGQGGYTGELFF. CDR3 bases: TGCAGCGTGGGACAGGGAGGATACACCGGGGAGCTGTTTTTT.

This clone has just a few counts. The chain combines TRBV19 with TRBJ1-2; 7 bases fit TRBD1. Germline CDR1 LNHDA, CDR2 SQIVND (reference sequence). The CDR3 sequence is 14 residues long. V lost 4 bases, J lost 4 bases, and 6 bases stayed unmatched. The chain's CDR3 is CASSTPGQIYGYTF. CDR3 bases: TGTGCCAGTAGTACCCCGGGACAGATCTATGGCTACACCTTC. The full variable domain, completed using reference TRBV19 and TRBJ1-2, is DGGITQSPKYLFRKEGQNVTLSCEQNLNHDAMYWYRQDPGQGLRLIYYSQIVNDFQKGDIAEGYSVSREKKESFPLTVTSAQKNPTAFYLCASSTPGQIYGYTFGSGTRLTVV.

A few counts support this clone. The chain couples TRBV5-5 to TRBJ2-1; TRBD2 might be the D (5 bases). The CDR3 consists of 14 residues. Germline V gene sequence: CDR1 SGHKS, CDR2 YYEKEE (reference sequence). V gave up 2 bases and J gave up 6 bases, with 12 bases separating them. The chain's CDR3 is CASSFSGWGNEQFF. CDR3 DNA sequence: TGTGCCAGCAGCTTCTCGGGGTGGGGCAATGAGCAGTTCTTC. Variable domain in full (rest from reference TRBV5-5 and TRBJ2-1): DAGVTQSPTHLIKTRGQQVTLRCSPISGHKSVSWYQQVLGQGPQFIFQYYEKEERGRGNFPDRFSARQFPNYSSELNVNALLLGDSALYLCASSFSGWGNEQFFGPGTRLTVL.

This rearrangement joins TRBV5-1 to TRBJ2-5; D is unresolved. The CDR3 totals 14 residues. Germline assignment: CDR1 SGHRS and CDR2 YFSETQ. V was clipped by 0 bases and J by 6 bases, with 12 bases between them. CDR3 nucleotides: TGCGCCAGCAGCTTGGCCTATGTGACAAAGACCCAGTACTTC. Translated: CASSLAYVTKTQYF.

The chain carries TRBV20-1 and TRBJ2-7; the match to TRBD1 covers 7 bases. V was clipped by 3 bases and J by 3 bases; unmatched bases: 11. This CDR3 is 15 amino acids long. Germline V gene sequence: CDR1 DFQATT, CDR2 SNEGSKA (reference sequence). DNA for the CDR3: TGCAGTGCTAGTACTTTCCGGGACAGAGGCTACGAGCAGTACTTC. Its translation is CSASTFRDRGYEQYF.

Only a few counts were recorded for this clone. Other DNA sequences within the sample encode an identical CDR3. The chain combines TRBV3-1 (or the pseudogene TRBV3-2) with TRBJ2-2, with D perhaps TRBD2 (7 bases). Deletions cut 2 bases from V and 6 bases from J, with 10 bases between. Germline CDR1 LGHDT, CDR2 YNNKEL (reference sequence). The length of the CDR3 is 14 residues. The CDR3 here is CASSQRGGAGELFF. CDR3 in DNA: TGTGCCAGCAGCCAAAGGGGGGGTGCCGGGGAGCTGTTTTTT.